This T cell receptor (beta chain) is drawn from a study of shared clonotypes between healthy human individuals. The assay was immunoSEQ multiplex PCR, and TCRdb's table has in-frame clones only and misses some. The sample includes 2 million to 2.5 million clones, under 97% of them seen just once. Germline lookup yields CDR1 MNHNS and CDR2 SASEGT. V shed 7 bases and J 4 bases; nucleotides not matched to a gene: 5. This CDR3 has 14 amino acids. This chain connects TRBV6-1 to TRBJ2-7; 12 positions match TRBD1. The sequencing sample was made of naive CD4+ T cells sorted from blood. The subset was: CD45RA+ positively selected. The clonotype comes from a man between 18 and 29 years old in good health. The CDR3 here is CASTPGQGAYEQYF. CDR3 in DNA: TGTGCCAGCACCCCGGGACAGGGGGCTTACGAGCAGTACTTC.